The entry that follows covers one T cell receptor (beta chain) sequence. Libraries were prepared by immunoSEQ multiplex PCR; TCRdb keeps only in-frame clonotypes and omits some of them. The table includes 170,000 or so clones, just under 95% detected once. The entry originates in a study of control samples from healthy donors and cancer patients. Germline V CDR1 and CDR2: MDHEN, SYDVKM. Trimming stripped 0 bases from V and 4 bases from J, with 28 bases between. The CDR3 is 22 residues long. The rearrangement links TRBV28 to TRBJ2-6, with D perhaps matching TRBD2 (6 bases). This clonotype was obtained from a man aged 18 to 30 in good health. The sequencing input was blood. In nucleotides, the CDR3 is TGTGCCAGCAGTTTATGGAGGAGGGTGGGGGACCCAGGAGGATCCGGGGCCAACGTCCTGACTTTC. This codes for CASSLWRRVGDPGGSGANVLTF. Full variable domain (missing parts from reference TRBV28 and TRBJ2-6): DVKVTQSSRYLVKRTGEKVFLECVQDMDHENMFWYRQDPGLGLRLIYFSYDVKMKEKGDIPEGYSVSREKKERFSLILESASTNQTSMYLCASSLWRRVGDPGGSGANVLTFGAGSRLTVL.